The next 27 T cell receptor beta chains were all read from a single sample in a study of T cells in Graves' hyperthyroidism and ophthalmopathy (dated by TCRdb to between 2018 and 2020). The method was multiplex PCR. The sequencer listed for this sample is Illumina HiSeq 2000. TCR beta CDR3 regions were amplified from RNA transcripts. The first round of RT-PCR for the TCR CDR3 was performed with the HTBI primer set and the Qiagen OneStep RT-PCR kit. TCRdb itself trimmed the public reads at Q25 with fastp, ran MiXCR and retained productive beta chains. Rows matching on CDR3 protein sequence are summarized as one entry with the most common DNA and genes. This sample has about 95,000 distinct CDR3 sequences in its table, and 35% to 45% of those were observed once. Roughly a tenth of the sample is held by the ten biggest clonotypes. Sequencing used peripheral blood or thyroid tissue (not recorded which). The receptors were gathered from a young woman with Graves' hyperthyroidism.

At least ten counts were recorded for this clonotype. CDR3: CASSLHPDWGEQYF. The CDR3 coding sequence is TGTGCCAGCAGCTTACATCCCGATTGGGGAGAGCAGTACTTC. The V gene is TRBV11-2, the J gene TRBJ2-7; D is unresolved. V was shortened by 2 bases and J by 7 bases, with 15 bases between the two germline ends. Looked up from germline, CDR1 is SGHAT and CDR2 is FQNNGV. The length of the CDR3 is 14 residues. The full variable domain, completed using reference TRBV11-2 and TRBJ2-7, is EAGVAQSPRYKIIEKRQSVAFWCNPISGHATLYWYQQILGQGPKLLIQFQNNGVVDDSQLPKDRFSAERLKGVDSTLKIQPAKLEDSAVYLCASSLHPDWGEQYFGPGTRLTVT.

The V call is TRBV9, the J call TRBJ1-5; D perhaps matches TRBD1 (6 bases). Germline CDR1 reads SGDLS; CDR2 reads YYNGEE. V gave up 2 bases and J gave up 6 bases, with 12 bases separating them. The CDR3 contains 14 residues. CDR3 bases: TGTGCCAGCAGCGTCGGGGGGCCGGGTCAGCCCCAGCATTTT. Translation gives CASSVGGPGQPQHF.

A remark on this clonotype: The conserved phenylalanine or tryptophan normally closing the CDR3 is absent here, so this likely arose from a read error. The rearrangement joins TRBV9 to TRBJ1-1; TRBD1 might be the D (5 bases). The CDR3 covers 15 residues. Germline V CDR1 and CDR2: SGDLS, YYNGEE. Trimming left V 0 bases short and J 3 bases short, with 12 bases between. CDR3 protein: CASSVGGTQDTEAFL. CDR3 coding DNA: TGTGCCAGCAGCGTAGGGGGGACGCAAGACACTGAAGCTTTCCTT.

This clonotype was counted between two and nine times. The J gene is TRBJ2-3, the V gene TRBV12-3 or TRBV12-4; 7 bases line up with TRBD2. V trimming: 2 bases; J trimming: 1 base; junction bases outside the gene matches: 3. This CDR3 has 15 residues. CDR3 nucleotides: TGTGCCAGCAGTTTACTAGCGGCTGGCACAGATACGCAGTATTTT. Encoded protein: CASSLLAAGTDTQYF.

In DNA, the CDR3 is TGTGCCAGCAGTACCCGGACTAGCGGAAATACGCAGTATTTT. This translates into CASSTRTSGNTQYF. The genes are TRBV27 and TRBJ2-3; 10 bases map to TRBD2. Germline-derived CDR1 and CDR2 are MNHEY and SMNVEV (reference sequence). V lost 5 bases and J lost 7; bases outside the gene matches: 6. The CDR3 is 14 residues long.

At least ten counts were recorded for this clonotype. The chain has TRBV5-1 and TRBJ2-5; 8 bases line up with TRBD2. CDR3 length: 16 amino acids. In germline, CDR1 is SGHRS, CDR2 YFSETQ. Trimming removed 2 bases from V and 4 bases from J; junction bases left unmatched: 10. The CDR3: CASSFSAGDEGETQYF. The CDR3 nucleotides are TGCGCCAGCAGCTTTTCAGCGGGAGATGAGGGAGAGACCCAGTACTTC.

Turning to this clonotype: Since a much larger clone is just one base distant, this may be a read error. Likely a read error: the CDR3 ends without its conserved phenylalanine or tryptophan. V and J are TRBV3-1 and TRBJ1-5; tentative D call: TRBD1 (6 bases). Germline lookup yields CDR1 LGHDT and CDR2 YNNKEL (reference sequence). This CDR3 spans 14 amino acids. The V and J ends lost 1 base and 8 bases respectively, with 12 bases between them. CDR3 protein: CASSQGQVGEPQHS. In nucleotides, the CDR3 is TGTGCCAGCAGCCAAGGACAGGTCGGTGAGCCCCAGCATTCT.

The V call is TRBV12-3 or TRBV12-4, the J call TRBJ1-6; weak D call: TRBD1 (5 bases). Trimming took 3 bases from V and 3 from J, leaving 24 bases between them. CDR3 length: 20 amino acids. CDR3 in amino acids: CASSFSIGWRDLFYNSPLHF. DNA for the CDR3: TGTGCCAGCAGTTTTAGTATAGGGTGGAGGGACCTCTTCTATAATTCACCCCTCCACTTT.

The table lists this clonotype with many counts. The chain couples TRBV2 to TRBJ1-5; 7 bases line up with TRBD1. Unmatched junction bases numbered 9, after V lost 4 bases and J lost 6 bases. CDR1 SNHLY and CDR2 FYNNEI come from the germline V gene. CDR3 length equals 15 residues. CDR3: CASSVSGTVIQPQHF. CDR3 bases: TGTGCCAGCAGTGTCTCCGGGACAGTGATTCAGCCCCAGCATTTT.

This clonotype has at least ten counts. The chain carries TRBV20-1 and TRBJ1-1; D remains unclear. V shed 2 bases and J shed 0 bases, with 4 bases lying between them. Germline values: CDR1 DFQATT, CDR2 SNEGSKA (reference sequence). The CDR3 extends over 12 amino acids. The CDR3 spells CSARFMNTEAFF. For the CDR3, the DNA is TGCAGTGCTAGATTTATGAACACTGAAGCTTTCTTT.

The chain combines TRBV9 with TRBJ2-1, with D maybe TRBD2 (6 bases). The CDR3 covers 15 residues. Germline CDR1 SGDLS, CDR2 YYNGEE. Trimming removed 3 bases from V and 0 bases from J, with 10 bases in between. The CDR3 bases are TGTGCCAGCAGCGGTCACGGGAGCTCCTACAATGAGCAGTTCTTC. Translated: CASSGHGSSYNEQFF.

The chain combines TRBV28 with TRBJ2-5; weak D call: TRBD2 (5 bases). The CDR3 is 15 residues long. Germline loops: CDR1 MDHEN, CDR2 SYDVKM. V was pared by 5 bases and J by 5 bases, with 18 bases between. CDR3 residues: CASSEHLAGVETQYF. In DNA form, the CDR3 reads TGTGCCAGCAGTGAACATTTGGCCGGGGTGGAGACCCAGTACTTC.

V and J are TRBV27 and TRBJ2-7; a possible D gene is TRBD1 (7 bases). This CDR3 is built from 17 residues. Per the germline V gene, CDR1 is MNHEY and CDR2 is SMNVEV (reference sequence). Deletions cut 10 bases from V and 2 bases from J, with 27 bases between. DNA of the CDR3: TGTGCCACCACGGGGAGGACGATTGTAAGGGGGCCCTACGAGCAGTACTTC. Translating it yields CATTGRTIVRGPYEQYF.

The chain joins TRBV10-3 to TRBJ2-7; 11 positions agree with TRBD2. The CDR3 totals 12 residues. In germline, CDR1 is ENHRY, CDR2 SYGVKD. The CDR3 protein is CVISGTSGEQYF. The CDR3 nucleotides read TGTGTTATCAGTGGGACTAGCGGCGAGCAGTACTTC.

This clonotype was observed at least ten times. The J gene is TRBJ2-5, the V gene TRBV9; D tentatively reads TRBD1 or TRBD2 (5 bases each). The germline V gene encodes CDR1 SGDLS and CDR2 YYNGEE. CDR3 length equals 14 residues. V was shortened by 1 base and J by 4 bases, with 11 bases between the two germline ends. Here the CDR3 DNA reads TGTGCCAGCAGCGTAACCGGGGCTCCAGAGACCCAGTACTTC. Its translation is CASSVTGAPETQYF.

Only a few counts were recorded for this clonotype. The chain carries TRBV5-4 and TRBJ2-3; D unclear. From germline, CDR1 is SGHNT and CDR2 YYREEE (reference sequence). V lost 3 bases and J lost 0, with 8 bases in between. The CDR3 is 14 amino acids. The DNA for the CDR3 is TGTGCCAGCAGCTCGCTAGACAGCACAGATACGCAGTATTTT. Translating it yields CASSSLDSTDTQYF.

This clonotype was counted many times. The rearrangement joins TRBV10-3 to TRBJ2-7, with TRBD1 matching 7 bases. Germline V lookup: CDR1 ENHRY, CDR2 SYGVKD. V lost 2 bases, J lost 2 bases, and 6 bases stayed unmatched. CDR3 length equals 15 residues. The CDR3 is CAISEGAGTAYEQYF. In DNA, the CDR3 is TGTGCCATCAGTGAGGGTGCCGGGACAGCCTACGAGCAGTACTTC.

This clonotype was observed many times. The rearrangement links TRBV25-1 to TRBJ2-7; a possible D gene is TRBD1 (5 bases). Germline V gives CDR1 MGHDK, CDR2 SYGVNS. Trimming removed 2 bases at V and 2 bases at J, with 16 bases between. This CDR3 has 16 residues. The CDR3 sequence: CASSENLGPVAYEQYF. In nucleotides, the CDR3 is TGTGCCAGCAGTGAAAATCTGGGGCCAGTCGCCTACGAGCAGTACTTC.

This clonotype has a count of ten or more. The chain joins TRBV11-2 to TRBJ2-7, with 7 positions matching TRBD2. Germline CDR1 and CDR2: SGHAT and FQNNGV. The CDR3 has 13 residues. V gave up 4 bases and J gave up 6 bases; unmatched junction bases: 6. Here the CDR3 DNA reads TGTGCCAGCAGCTCGGGGAGGGGAGTCGAGCAGTACTTC. The encoded protein is CASSSGRGVEQYF.

This clonotype was counted many times. V gene TRBV28 combines with J gene TRBJ2-2; D call uncertain. This CDR3 is 11 amino acids long. The V and J ends lost 1 base and 6 bases respectively, with 0 bases between them. The germline V gene has CDR1 MDHEN and CDR2 SYDVKM. In DNA, the CDR3 is TGTGCCAGCAGTTTATCCGGGGAGCTGTTTTTT. Translated: CASSLSGELFF.

This clonotype has at least ten counts. The J gene is TRBJ1-1, the V gene TRBV5-6; D is unclear. Germline-derived CDR1 and CDR2 are SGHDT and YYEEEE. This CDR3 has 14 amino acids. The germline V and J ends were trimmed by 4 bases and 5 bases, with 15 bases remaining between them. The DNA of the CDR3 is TGTGCCAGCAGCAGCCTCCCCAGGAGGACTGAAGCTTTCTTT. It is translated as CASSSLPRRTEAFF.

This clonotype has at least ten counts. This rearrangement joins TRBV2 to TRBJ1-1; perhaps TRBD1 as D (5 bases). The CDR3 covers 16 residues. Germline CDR1 reads SNHLY; CDR2 reads FYNNEI. Trimming stripped 0 bases from V and 8 bases from J, with 19 bases between. The CDR3 protein is CASSEAQVGPPDEAFF. The CDR3 coding sequence is TGTGCCAGCAGTGAAGCGCAAGTGGGACCCCCAGACGAAGCTTTCTTT.

Notes on this clonotype: The conserved closing phenylalanine or tryptophan is absent in this CDR3, likely reflecting a read error. The rearrangement links TRBV6-5 to TRBJ2-7; D possibly corresponds to TRBD2 (6 bases). Deletions cut 6 bases from V and 6 bases from J, with 21 bases between. Germline CDR1 MNHEY, CDR2 SVGAGI. The CDR3 contains 15 residues. CDR3 protein: CASRRGGTGLGEQYS. The CDR3 DNA reads as TGTGCCAGCAGAAGAGGCGGGACGGGGCTCGGCGAGCAGTACTCC.

In its sample, this clonotype was seen many times. The DNA for the CDR3 is TGTGCCAGCAGCGACGGTCGAGTGGGAAAAAAACTGTTTTTT. This translates into CASSDGRVGKKLFF. This chain joins TRBV2 and TRBJ1-4; unclear D gene. Germline V CDR1 and CDR2: SNHLY, FYNNEI. The V and J ends lost 6 bases and 9 bases respectively, with 17 bases between them. The CDR3 is 14 amino acids.

This clonotype came up many times. The chain couples TRBV20-1 to TRBJ2-7; 7 bases align to TRBD2. The germline V gene encodes CDR1 DFQATT and CDR2 SNEGSKA (reference sequence). V was clipped by 0 bases and J by 3 bases; unmatched bases: 11. This CDR3 has 16 amino acids. The CDR3 coding sequence is TGCAGTGCTAGAGAATTTCCGTCCGGGACTATCTACGAGCAGTACTTC. Its protein is CSAREFPSGTIYEQYF.

This clonotype was counted between two and nine times. The rearrangement uses TRBV6-6 and TRBJ1-5; a possible D gene is TRBD1 (5 bases). Trimming shortened V by 0 bases and J by 0 bases, and 18 bases separated the two germline ends. The length of the CDR3 is 19 residues. The germline CDR1 and CDR2 sequences are MNHNY and SVGAGI (reference sequence). The CDR3: CASSYSKQVYGYSNQPQHF. CDR3 sequence (DNA): TGTGCCAGCAGTTACTCAAAACAGGTTTATGGATATAGCAATCAGCCCCAGCATTTT.

This clonotype has a count of ten or more. The chain links TRBV7-9 to TRBJ1-2; TRBD1 might be the D (5 bases). Germline V gene data show CDR1 as SEHNR and CDR2 as FQNEAQ (reference sequence). The V and J ends lost 3 bases and 1 base respectively, with 15 bases between them. CDR3 length equals 16 residues. The CDR3 sequence is CASSFTGRELNYGYTF. The CDR3 region has the DNA TGTGCCAGCAGCTTTACGGGACGGGAACTTAACTATGGCTACACCTTC.